This is a list of T cell receptor beta chains from one sample in a study of cytomegalovirus exposure and HLA in healthy donors. The repertoire was sequenced with immunoSEQ multiplex PCR; TCRdb's copy has only in-frame clones and lacks some. The table has about 160,000 clones, about 90% seen once. Input material: PBMCs. These receptors were taken from a young woman in good health and CMV-seropositive. The CDR3 runs from the conserved cysteine through the conserved F or W. D genes are given only for firm matches. Clone size is shown for a subset of rows, as once, few, many or a class of expanded clone.

size | J | V | D | CDR3 | DNA
NA | TRBJ2-2 | TRBV4-3 | NA | CASSQVAGGIVRELFF | TGCGCCAGCAGCCAAGTCGCAGGGGGGATCGTTAGGGAGCTGTTTTTT
few | TRBJ2-7 | TRBV5-1 | TRBD1 | CASSKDRDEQYF | TGCGCCAGCAGCAAAGACAGGGACGAGCAGTACTTC
few | TRBJ2-7 | TRBV5-8 | TRBD1 | CATLDRGYEQYF | TGTGCCACCCTGGACAGGGGCTACGAGCAGTACTTC
NA | TRBJ2-7 | TRBV5-6 | TRBD1 | CASSSWTGPYEQYF | TGTGCCAGCAGCTCTTGGACAGGGCCCTACGAGCAGTACTTC
NA | TRBJ2-1 | TRBV7-9 | TRBD2 | CASSPRTSPNNEQFF | TGTGCCAGCAGCCCCCGGACTAGCCCAAACAATGAGCAGTTCTTC
NA | TRBJ2-5 | TRBV13 | NA | CASSFRDARETQYF | TGTGCCAGCAGCTTTCGGGATGCCAGGGAGACCCAGTACTTC
once | TRBJ2-3 | TRBV9 | TRBD2 | CASSVDPTSGGQNTQYF | TGTGCCAGCAGCGTAGACCCTACTAGCGGGGGGCAAAATACGCAGTATTTT
NA | TRBJ2-7 | TRBV27 | TRBD1 | CASSSLGTGMYEQYF | TGTGCCAGCAGTTCCCTAGGGACAGGGATGTACGAGCAGTACTTC
NA | TRBJ1-4 | TRBV5-1 | NA | CASNLGARVRSNEKLFF | TGCGCCAGCAACCTTGGAGCCAGGGTCCGGTCTAATGAAAAACTGTTTTTT
NA | TRBJ2-7 | TRBV30 | TRBD1 | CAWRAPGTGSEQYF | TGTGCCTGGAGGGCCCCCGGGACAGGGAGCGAGCAGTACTTC
NA | TRBJ2-1 | TRBV2 | NA | CASSESTPQGIGYNEQFF | TGTGCCAGCAGTGAATCAACCCCCCAGGGGATAGGGTACAATGAGCAGTTCTTC
NA | TRBJ2-3 | TRBV23-1 | NA | CASSLRPLWDTQYF | TGCGCCAGCAGTCTGCGGCCTTTGTGGGATACGCAGTATTTT
NA | TRBJ2-1 | TRBV28 | TRBD2 | CASSLLAGGVNEQFF | TGTGCCAGCAGTTTATTAGCGGGAGGGGTAAATGAGCAGTTCTTC
NA | TRBJ1-5 | TRBV4-2 | NA | CASSQAGQPQHF | TGTGCCAGCAGCCAGGCAGGGCAGCCCCAGCATTTT
NA | TRBJ2-7 | TRBV11-2 | NA | CASSFATGSSYEQYF | TGTGCCAGCAGCTTCGCCACGGGGAGCTCCTACGAGCAGTACTTC
once | TRBJ1-1 | TRBV9 | NA | CASSVGTGNTEAFF | TGTGCCAGCAGCGTAGGAACAGGGAACACTGAAGCTTTCTTT
once | TRBJ1-2 | TRBV12-5 | NA | CASGLEIQGTDYGYTF | TGTGCTAGTGGTTTGGAGATCCAGGGTACCGACTATGGCTACACCTTC
NA | TRBJ2-7 | TRBV29-1 | TRBD2 | CSVLPGTSDYEQYF | TGCAGCGTTCTACCCGGGACTAGCGACTACGAGCAGTACTTC
NA | TRBJ1-2 | TRBV2 | NA | CASRSQGTTPGYTF | TGTGCCAGCAGGTCCCAGGGGACAACTCCTGGCTACACCTTC
NA | TRBJ2-1 | TRBV28 | TRBD2 | CASSFSTSGREGNEQFF | TGTGCCAGCAGTTTTTCGACTAGCGGGAGGGAGGGCAATGAGCAGTTCTTC
few | TRBJ1-2 | TRBV6-5 | TRBD1 | CASSRGTDFNYGYTF | TGTGCCAGCAGCCGTGGGACAGACTTCAACTATGGCTACACCTTC